The 9 T cell receptor beta chains presented below share a single source sample, sequenced in a study of OX40 agonist ivuxolimab in advanced cancers. Clones were read by immunoSEQ multiplex PCR, and TCRdb kept only the in-frame ones, dropping some. Counted here are roughly 50,000 clones, 80% to 85% occurring once; the ten biggest clones make up around 12%. The specimen comprised CD4+ or CD8+ T cells sorted from blood, sampled in a trial of the OX40 agonist ivuxolimab. The origin of the receptors is an adult with an advanced solid tumor such as melanoma, head and neck, liver or kidney cancer.

J is TRBJ2-1 and V is TRBV28; D is uncertain. The CDR3 is 16 amino acids. The germline V gene has CDR1 MDHEN and CDR2 SYDVKM. Trimming shortened V by 7 bases and J by 6 bases, and 22 bases separated the two germline ends. CDR3 nucleotide sequence: TGTGCCAGCAAACACCCTGAGGACCGCGAGCCCAATGAGCAGTTCTTC. This codes for CASKHPEDREPNEQFF.

The gene calls are TRBV4-1 and TRBJ1-2, with 7 bases matching TRBD1. The CDR3 runs 18 residues. The germline V gene has CDR1 MGHRA and CDR2 YSYEKL. V trimming: 2 bases; J trimming: 0 bases; junction bases outside the gene matches: 12. Here the CDR3 reads CASSQLDRFGTSNYGYTF. In nucleotides, the CDR3 is TGCGCCAGCAGCCAACTGGACAGGTTCGGGACCTCTAACTATGGCTACACCTTC.

The rearrangement uses TRBV6-5 and TRBJ2-2; 7 bases are shared with TRBD2. Germline V gene lookup returns CDR1 MNHEY and CDR2 SVGAGI. The CDR3 is 14 amino acids. V lost 6 bases, J lost 1 base, and 2 bases stayed unmatched. The CDR3 loop reads CASRRTRNTGELFF. In nucleotides, the CDR3 is TGTGCCAGCAGACGGACTAGGAACACCGGGGAGCTGTTTTTT.

This chain connects TRBV5-6 to TRBJ1-2, with D hard to call. V was trimmed by 4 bases and J by 3 bases, leaving 16 bases between them. CDR1 is SGHDT and CDR2 is YYEEEE in the germline V gene. The CDR3 has 15 amino acids. DNA for the CDR3: TGTGCCAGCAGCCCGGCAGCGCGGGAAGACTATGGCTACACCTTC. It encodes CASSPAAREDYGYTF.

This chain connects TRBV7-9 to TRBJ2-3; D not certain. Trimming stripped 3 bases from V and 1 base from J, with 5 bases between. The CDR3 loop spans 13 amino acids. Germline V gene sequence: CDR1 SEHNR, CDR2 FQNEAQ (reference sequence). The CDR3: CASSFRGTDTQYF. CDR3 DNA sequence: TGTGCCAGCAGCTTTCGGGGCACAGATACGCAGTATTTT.

This chain connects TRBV9 to TRBJ2-7, with 8 bases identical to TRBD2. The V gene end was trimmed by 3 bases and the J gene end by 1 base; junction bases not matched to a gene: 3. Germline V lookup: CDR1 SGDLS, CDR2 YYNGEE. The CDR3 sequence is 14 residues long. This CDR3 is CASSEREWSYEQYF. Here the CDR3 DNA reads TGTGCCAGCAGCGAGCGGGAGTGGTCCTACGAGCAGTACTTC.

The gene calls are TRBV5-8 and TRBJ1-2; 7 bases align to TRBD1. This CDR3 spans 16 amino acids. The J segment lost 8 bases and the V segment lost 1 base, leaving 14 bases of the junction unmatched. Germline assignment: CDR1 SGHTS and CDR2 YDEGEE. CDR3 region: CASSLITSQGGSGYTF. As DNA, the CDR3 is TGTGCCAGCAGCTTGATAACCTCCCAGGGGGGAAGCGGCTACACCTTC.

The genes are TRBV28 and TRBJ1-1; no reliable D call. Trimming left V 6 bases short and J 5 bases short, with 16 bases between. The CDR3 loop spans 14 amino acids. In germline, CDR1 is MDHEN, CDR2 SYDVKM. The CDR3 DNA reads TGTGCCAGCAGCCCCCTTTCCCCCCGGACTGAAGCTTTCTTT. This codes for CASSPLSPRTEAFF.

This clone was observed a handful of times. The V and J genes are TRBV21-1 and TRBJ2-1; the table's D call of TRBD1 was not tested on the DNA. TRBV21-1 is a known pseudogene. The CDR3 sequence is 16 residues long. The CDR3 region is CASSTSLDRDHNEQFF. The CDR3, as DNA: TGTGCCAGCAGCACCAGCCTTGACAGGGACCACAATGAGCAGTTCTTC.